This T cell receptor beta chain was sequenced for a study of CD8+ T cells in alopecia areata. For the study at large: Treated individuals took tofacitinib by mouth, 5 to 10 mg twice daily.

Trimming stripped 3 bases from V and 4 bases from J, with 16 bases between. Per germline, CDR1 GTSNPN and CDR2 SVGIG (reference sequence). This CDR3 is 15 amino acids long. Once RNA had been extracted, it was reverse transcribed into cDNA to act as the sequencing template. Using immunoSEQ multiplex PCR, the repertoire was profiled, and TCRdb retains in-frame clones only, with some absent. The sample lists some 200,000 clones; more than 45% were seen once. Indicated treatment: oral pan-JAK inhibitor, 5-10 mg twice daily. The specimen comprised CD4+ T cells sorted from blood, sampled at week 4, from a patient treated with tofacitinib. This chain links TRBV30 with TRBJ2-4; no clear D. The sequence came from a human donor with alopecia areata. The CDR3 reads CAWRKTSPQKNIQYF. The CDR3 nucleotides are TGTGCCTGGAGGAAAACTTCCCCCCAAAAAAACATTCAGTACTTC.